Below, 29 T cell receptor beta chains from the same sample are listed, as sequenced in a study of neurological immune-mediated disorders. MiXCR, run by TCRdb on the 5' RACE reads, gives a single entry per CDR3 protein. Among 25,000 to 30,000 distinct CDR3 sequences listed, roughly 6.7% were seen once. Sequenced material: PBMCs. These receptors came from a woman in her fifties or sixties in good health.

This clonotype has at least ten counts. The chain joins TRBV7-3 to TRBJ2-1; D unclear. The ends were cut back, 5 bases at V and 7 bases at J, with 15 bases in the middle. Germline V CDR1 and CDR2: SGHTA, FQGTGA. The CDR3 is 14 residues long. CDR3 coding DNA: TGTGCCAGCAGCCCGAAGGGCACGGTGAATGAGCAGTTCTTC. It encodes CASSPKGTVNEQFF.

This clonotype showed up many times. The chain combines TRBV5-1 with TRBJ2-1; TRBD1 is a possible D gene (6 bases). CDR3 size: 12 residues. The V gene lost 2 bases and the J gene lost 7 bases, with 7 bases spanning the gap. Germline V gene data show CDR1 as SGHRS and CDR2 as YFSETQ. The CDR3 coding sequence is TGCGCCAGCAGCTTACAGGGTAATGAGCAGTTCTTC. Its translation: CASSLQGNEQFF.

The gene calls are TRBV5-6 and TRBJ2-7; TRBD1 or TRBD2 may be the D gene (5 bases each). V gave up 5 bases and J gave up 1 base, with 16 bases separating them. This CDR3 region has 15 residues. Per the germline V gene, CDR1 is SGHDT and CDR2 is YYEEEE. In nucleotides, the CDR3 is TGTGCCAGCAGAAAATGGGGGTTTAGGTCCTACGAGCAGTACTTC. Amino acid sequence: CASRKWGFRSYEQYF.

This clonotype was picked up many times. J is TRBJ1-1 and V is TRBV6-5; 7 bases fit TRBD1. J lost 4 bases, V lost 6 bases, and 8 bases had no gene match. Germline CDR1 reads MNHEY; CDR2 reads SVGAGI. The CDR3 is 14 residues long. The CDR3 loop is CASRKGARSTEAFF. The CDR3 bases are TGTGCCAGCAGAAAGGGGGCCCGGAGCACTGAAGCTTTCTTT.

There are many counts of this clonotype. This rearrangement joins TRBV7-9 to TRBJ1-3; D not certain. CDR3 length: 15 amino acids. The V and J ends lost 1 base and 0 bases respectively, with 7 bases between them. Germline CDR1 is SEHNR and CDR2 is FQNEAQ (reference sequence). CDR3: CASSLGDSSGNTIYF. In nucleotides, the CDR3 is TGTGCCAGCAGCTTAGGGGATAGCTCTGGAAACACCATATATTTT. The whole variable domain, remainder taken from reference TRBV7-9 and TRBJ1-3, is DTGVSQNPRHKITKRGQNVTFRCDPISEHNRLYWYRQTLGQGPEFLTYFQNEAQLEKSRLLSDRFSAERPKGSFSTLEIQRTEQGDSAMYLCASSLGDSSGNTIYFGEGSWLTVV.

This clonotype came up many times. The V gene is TRBV20-1, the J gene TRBJ1-5, with 7 positions matching TRBD1. Germline trimming cut 1 base from V and 4 bases from J; bases unmatched to any gene: 4. The CDR3 loop spans 14 amino acids. CDR1 DFQATT and CDR2 SNEGSKA come from the germline V gene (reference sequence). CDR3 sequence (DNA): TGCAGTGCTAGAGGAGACAGGGTAAATCAGCCCCAGCATTTT. Amino acids: CSARGDRVNQPQHF.

This clonotype occurred many times. V gene TRBV5-1 combines with J gene TRBJ1-2; D perhaps matches TRBD1 (5 bases). This CDR3 has 14 residues. V was pared by 2 bases and J by 6 bases, with 14 bases between. The germline gives CDR1 SGHRS, CDR2 YFSETQ. CDR3 loop: CASSFGRAQDGYTF. CDR3 DNA: TGCGCCAGCAGCTTTGGACGGGCACAGGATGGCTACACCTTC.

This clonotype was seen ten or more times. The chain has TRBV5-1 and TRBJ2-5; TRBD2 matches at 9 bases. The CDR3 is 16 residues long. Per the germline V gene, CDR1 is SGHRS and CDR2 is YFSETQ. With 1 base clipped from V and 1 base from J, the junction kept 5 bases outside the gene matches. The CDR3 coding sequence is TGCGCCAGCAGCTTGTCGGCTAGCGGGATCCAAGAGACCCAGTACTTC. Amino acid sequence: CASSLSASGIQETQYF.

At least ten counts were recorded for this clonotype. The rearrangement links TRBV15 to TRBJ2-7; D might be TRBD1 (7 bases). The ends were cut back, 2 bases at V and 2 bases at J, with 19 bases in the middle. Germline CDR1 LNHNV, CDR2 YYDKDF (reference sequence). This CDR3 is 17 amino acids long. This CDR3 is CATSRPGGTALPYEQYF. The CDR3 bases are TGTGCCACCAGCAGACCAGGAGGGACAGCGCTCCCCTACGAGCAGTACTTC.

In its sample, this clonotype was seen many times. The V and J genes are TRBV10-3 and TRBJ1-4, with D possibly being TRBD1 (5 bases). Germline V gene lookup returns CDR1 ENHRY and CDR2 SYGVKD. The CDR3 runs 15 residues. V lost 6 bases and J 8 bases, leaving 19 bases between the germline ends. CDR3: CAIRRGPSGGEKLFF. In nucleotides, the CDR3 is TGTGCCATCAGACGGGGACCGAGCGGGGGGGAAAAACTGTTTTTT.

This clonotype was counted at least ten times. The DNA of the CDR3 is TGCAGTGCTACGGGACTAGCGAGGCCCTACGAGCAGTACTTC. Amino acid sequence: CSATGLARPYEQYF. The rearrangement links TRBV20-1 to TRBJ2-7; 10 nucleotides line up with TRBD2. The V segment lost 4 bases and the J segment 2 bases; nucleotides outside the gene matches: 5. This CDR3 contains 14 residues. In germline, CDR1 is DFQATT, CDR2 SNEGSKA (reference sequence).

The sample holds many counts of this clonotype. V is TRBV18 and J is TRBJ2-1; unclear D gene. Deletions cut 3 bases from V and 0 bases from J, with 18 bases between. This CDR3 region has 18 residues. The germline gives CDR1 KGHSH, CDR2 LQKENI. This CDR3 reads CASSPSVDLWSSYNEQFF. The CDR3, as DNA: TGTGCCAGCTCACCGTCTGTCGATTTGTGGTCCTCCTACAATGAGCAGTTCTTC.

The sample holds many counts of this clonotype. V usage is TRBV14 and J usage is TRBJ2-1; D assignment may be TRBD1 or TRBD2 (6 bases each). Trimming removed 0 bases from V and 7 bases from J, with 13 bases in between. The CDR3 runs to 15 residues. Germline V gene sequence: CDR1 SGHDN, CDR2 FVKESK. The CDR3 coding sequence is TGTGCCAGCAGCCAAGATCGCGGGACATGGAATGAGCAGTTCTTC. It specifies CASSQDRGTWNEQFF.

This clonotype was detected many times. The gene calls are TRBV28 and TRBJ1-5; tentatively, D is TRBD1 (5 bases). V shed 6 bases and J shed 7 bases, with 22 bases lying between them. Per the germline V gene, CDR1 is MDHEN and CDR2 is SYDVKM. The CDR3 has 16 amino acids. The CDR3 is CASSGPDSGPSQPQHF. As DNA, the CDR3 is TGTGCCAGCAGCGGTCCCGACAGCGGACCTTCACAGCCCCAGCATTTT. Complete variable domain (other parts from reference TRBV28 and TRBJ1-5): DVKVTQSSRYLVKRTGEKVFLECVQDMDHENMFWYRQDPGLGLRLIYFSYDVKMKEKGDIPEGYSVSREKKERFSLILESASTNQTSMYLCASSGPDSGPSQPQHFGDGTRLSIL.

This clonotype was counted at least ten times. The gene calls are TRBV5-6 and TRBJ2-7; D remains unclear. V dropped 4 bases and J dropped 4 bases, with 12 bases sitting between them. The CDR3 has 13 residues. The V gene's germline CDR1 is SGHDT and CDR2 YYEEEE. The CDR3 bases are TGTGCCAGCAGCCCCCAAAGGGCTTACGAGCAGTACTTC. It is translated as CASSPQRAYEQYF.

This clonotype was seen many times. This rearrangement joins TRBV5-6 to TRBJ2-7, with TRBD2 matching over 9 bases. There are 16 residues in the CDR3. V gave up 3 bases and J gave up 0 bases; unmatched junction bases: 7. Germline values: CDR1 SGHDT, CDR2 YYEEEE. In nucleotides, the CDR3 is TGTGCCAGCAGCTCAACCGGGACTAGCCGCTCCTACGAGCAGTACTTC. Protein sequence: CASSSTGTSRSYEQYF.

This clonotype was detected a few times. The V and J genes are TRBV20-1 and TRBJ1-1, with D unresolved. Germline lookup yields CDR1 DFQATT and CDR2 SNEGSKA (reference sequence). V lost 1 base and J 12 bases, leaving 15 bases between the germline ends. The CDR3 is 12 residues long. CDR3 in DNA: TGCAGTGCTAGAGTTCAAAAAATGGGATCTTTCTTT. Translating gives CSARVQKMGSFF.

This clonotype was picked up many times. The CDR3 loop is CASSPPGLAYNEQFF. CDR3 coding DNA: TGTGCCAGCAGTCCCCCGGGACTAGCCTACAATGAGCAGTTCTTC. The rearrangement uses TRBV7-2 and TRBJ2-1; 8 nucleotides agree with TRBD2. The V gene end was trimmed by 6 bases and the J gene end by 2 bases; junction bases not matched to a gene: 6. CDR3 length: 15 amino acids. Germline values: CDR1 SGHTA, CDR2 FQGNSA.

Relative to its sample, this clonotype is medium-sized. The chain uses TRBV7-3 and TRBJ2-3; 9 nucleotides align to TRBD2. The CDR3 is made up of 15 amino acids. Germline V gene data show CDR1 as SGHTA and CDR2 as FQGTGA. V dropped 1 base and J dropped 4; count of bases not matched to a gene: 3. CDR3 sequence reads: CASSLMPSGADTQYF. CDR3 in DNA: TGTGCCAGCAGCTTAATGCCTAGCGGGGCAGATACGCAGTATTTT.

This clonotype was seen at least ten times. The V gene is TRBV7-6, the J gene TRBJ2-5, with D possibly matching TRBD2 (7 bases). V shed 6 bases and J shed 2 bases, with 16 bases lying between them. The CDR3 loop spans 15 amino acids. Germline V lookup: CDR1 SGHVS, CDR2 FNYEAQ. The CDR3 DNA reads TGTGCCAGCAGAAGGGGGGGAGTCGTTCAAGAGACCCAGTACTTC. As protein: CASRRGGVVQETQYF.

This clonotype came up many times. This rearrangement joins TRBV7-6 to TRBJ2-5; D possibly corresponds to TRBD2 (6 bases). The CDR3 totals 14 residues. V lost 0 bases, J lost 1 base, and 6 bases lay in between. Looked up from germline, CDR1 is SGHVS and CDR2 is FNYEAQ. The CDR3 protein is CASSLAGGQETQYF. The CDR3 nucleotides are TGTGCCAGCAGCTTAGCGGGAGGCCAAGAGACCCAGTACTTC.

This clonotype was detected many times. This sequence joins TRBV4-1 and TRBJ1-5; D gene ambiguous. This CDR3 region has 13 residues. Germline V gene sequence: CDR1 MGHRA, CDR2 YSYEKL. V was pared by 4 bases and J by 7 bases, with 11 bases between. CDR3 nucleotides: TGCGCCAGCAGCCTAAGTAAGGGCCAGCCCCAGCATTTT. Translation: CASSLSKGQPQHF.

This clonotype was seen repeatedly, ten times or more. The chain has TRBV5-1 and TRBJ1-4; tentative D call: TRBD1 (6 bases). Germline assignment: CDR1 SGHRS and CDR2 YFSETQ. The CDR3 sequence is 16 residues long. V was cut by 0 bases and J by 5 bases, with 14 bases left in between. CDR3 coding DNA: TGCGCCAGCAGCTTGGGGACAGTTCCAGGCAATGAAAAACTGTTTTTT. Amino acid sequence: CASSLGTVPGNEKLFF.

The rearrangement links TRBV5-6 to TRBJ2-1; 7 bases are shared with TRBD2. The CDR3 covers 15 residues. In germline, CDR1 is SGHDT, CDR2 YYEEEE. V was pared by 0 bases and J by 7 bases, with 7 bases of the junction left unmatched. The CDR3 is CASSLGGYSGNEQFF. CDR3 DNA: TGTGCCAGCAGCTTGGGAGGATATAGCGGGAATGAGCAGTTCTTC.

This clonotype was seen at least ten times. The rearrangement uses TRBV28 and TRBJ2-7; 9 positions agree with TRBD1. The CDR3 runs 13 residues. Trimming cost V 8 bases and J 2 bases; bases outside gene matches: 4. In germline, CDR1 is MDHEN, CDR2 SYDVKM. The CDR3 region has the DNA TGTGCCAGCCGGGACAGGGTGACCTACGAGCAGTACTTC. Translated, it gives CASRDRVTYEQYF.

This clonotype was detected ten times or more. J is TRBJ2-1 and V is TRBV7-2; no clear D gene. CDR3 length: 14 residues. Germline lookup yields CDR1 SGHTA and CDR2 FQGNSA. Trimming stripped 1 base from V and 0 bases from J, with 4 bases between. The CDR3 sequence is CASSLGGSYNEQFF. The CDR3 DNA is TGTGCCAGCAGCTTAGGGGGCTCCTACAATGAGCAGTTCTTC.

The sample holds a few counts of this clonotype. Here the CDR3 reads CASNFQGTDTQYF. CDR3 sequence (DNA): TGTGCCAGCAATTTCCAGGGGACAGATACGCAGTATTTT. This chain links TRBV6-1 with TRBJ2-3, with D possibly TRBD1 on 6 matching bases. V dropped 7 bases and J dropped 3 bases, with 11 bases sitting between them. CDR1 MNHNS and CDR2 SASEGT come from the germline V gene. The CDR3 consists of 13 residues.

The sample holds many counts of this clonotype. The J gene is TRBJ2-3, the V gene TRBV20-1, with 10 bases aligning to TRBD2. CDR3 length: 16 residues. CDR1 and CDR2 from the germline V gene are DFQATT and SNEGSKA (reference sequence). J was trimmed by 5 bases and V by 4 bases; bases with no gene match: 12. The CDR3 DNA follows: TGCAGTGCTATCCCCCTACTAGCGGGGTCTCAAGATACGCAGTATTTT. Amino acid sequence: CSAIPLLAGSQDTQYF.

This clonotype was detected many times. J is TRBJ2-7 and V is TRBV29-1; TRBD1 matches at 9 bases. Germline CDR1 SQVTM, CDR2 ANQGSEA. CDR3 length: 13 residues. The trim removed 5 bases at V and 5 bases at J, leaving 7 bases unmatched. The CDR3 DNA sequence: TGCAGCGTTTGCGGACAGGGGAAAAACGAGCAGTACTTC. Residues: CSVCGQGKNEQYF.